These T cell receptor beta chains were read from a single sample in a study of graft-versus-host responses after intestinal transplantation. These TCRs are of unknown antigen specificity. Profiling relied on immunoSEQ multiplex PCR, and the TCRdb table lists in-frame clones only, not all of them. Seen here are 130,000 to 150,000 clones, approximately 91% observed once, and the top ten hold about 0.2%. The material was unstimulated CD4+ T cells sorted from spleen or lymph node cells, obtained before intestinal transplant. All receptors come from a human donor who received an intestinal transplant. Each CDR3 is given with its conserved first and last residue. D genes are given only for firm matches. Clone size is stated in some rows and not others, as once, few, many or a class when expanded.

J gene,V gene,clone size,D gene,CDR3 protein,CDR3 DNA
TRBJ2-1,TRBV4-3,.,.,CASSLDYNEQFF,TGCGCCAGCAGCCTAGACTACAATGAGCAGTTCTTC
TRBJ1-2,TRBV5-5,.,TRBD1,CASRYPGQGGLGYGYTF,TGTGCCAGCAGATACCCGGGACAGGGGGGATTAGGCTATGGCTACACCTTC
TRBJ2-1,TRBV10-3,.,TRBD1,CAISEPGTGGNNEQFF,TGTGCCATCAGTGAGCCCGGGACAGGGGGCAATAATGAGCAGTTCTTC
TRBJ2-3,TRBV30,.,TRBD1,CARKTTGGWGTDTQYF,TGTGCCCGCAAAACTACAGGGGGCTGGGGCACAGATACGCAGTATTTT
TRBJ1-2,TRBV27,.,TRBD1,CASCRTGGDYGYTF,TGTGCCAGCTGCCGGACAGGGGGCGACTATGGCTACACCTTC
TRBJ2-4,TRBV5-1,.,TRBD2,CASSLGTSGPLAKNIQYF,TGCGCCAGCAGCTTGGGGACTAGCGGGCCGCTGGCCAAAAACATTCAGTACTTC
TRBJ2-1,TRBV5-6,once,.,CASSLFPNEQFF,TGTGCCAGCAGCTTGTTTCCGAATGAGCAGTTCTTC
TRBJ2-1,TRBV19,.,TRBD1,CASSIYPGTGVYNEQFF,TGTGCCAGTAGTATATACCCCGGGACAGGGGTCTACAATGAGCAGTTCTTC
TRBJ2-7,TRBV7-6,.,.,CASSLAGKSYEQYF,TGTGCCAGCAGCTTAGCTGGCAAGTCCTACGAGCAGTACTTC
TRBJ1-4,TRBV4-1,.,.,CASSQFRGGEKLFF,TGCGCCAGCAGCCAATTCAGGGGCGGCGAAAAACTGTTTTTT
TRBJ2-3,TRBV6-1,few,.,CASSESSDTQYF,TGTGCCAGCAGTGAATCGTCGGATACGCAGTATTTT
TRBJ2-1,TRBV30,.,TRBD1,CAWSRDRVYNEQFF,TGTGCCTGGAGTAGGGACAGGGTTTACAATGAGCAGTTCTTC
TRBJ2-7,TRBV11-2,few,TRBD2,CASSLERGTSGRYEQYF,TGTGCCAGCAGCTTAGAACGAGGGACTAGCGGGAGGTACGAGCAGTACTTC
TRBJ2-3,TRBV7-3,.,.,CASSLNQNTQYF,TGTGCCAGCAGCTTAAATCAAAATACGCAGTATTTT
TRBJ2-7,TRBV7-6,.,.,CASSPRTQTDYEQYF,TGTGCCAGCAGCCCAAGGACTCAAACCGATTACGAGCAGTACTTC
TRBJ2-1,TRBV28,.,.,CASRRSRVSYNEQFF,TGTGCCAGCAGACGAAGCAGGGTCTCCTACAATGAGCAGTTCTTC
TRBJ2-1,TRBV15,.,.,CATSRELGIKGYNEQFF,TGTGCCACCAGCAGAGAACTAGGGATTAAGGGTTACAATGAGCAGTTCTTC
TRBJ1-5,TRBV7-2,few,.,CASSLFGGQPQHF,TGTGCCAGCAGCTTGTTCGGAGGTCAGCCCCAGCATTTT
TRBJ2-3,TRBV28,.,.,CASSGQKGKTTDTQYF,TGTGCCAGCAGCGGTCAAAAGGGGAAAACCACAGATACGCAGTATTTT
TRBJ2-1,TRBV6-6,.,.,CASSSGRDDEQFF,TGTGCCAGCAGTAGCGGGCGCGACGATGAGCAGTTCTTC
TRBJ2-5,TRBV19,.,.,CASRQQAGQETQYF,TGTGCCAGTCGGCAACAGGCTGGGCAAGAGACCCAGTACTTC
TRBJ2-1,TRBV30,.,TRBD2,CAWVSSGAYNEQFF,TGTGCCTGGGTGTCTAGCGGGGCGTACAATGAGCAGTTCTTC
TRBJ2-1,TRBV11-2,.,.,CASSLRLVPNEQFF,TGTGCCAGCAGCCTTCGACTAGTTCCCAATGAGCAGTTCTTC
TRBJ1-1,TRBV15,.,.,CATSRARQENTEAFF,TGTGCCACCAGCAGAGCTCGGCAGGAGAACACTGAAGCTTTCTTT
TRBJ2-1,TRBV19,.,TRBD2,CASSPWGLAGAYNEQFF,TGTGCCAGTAGTCCGTGGGGACTAGCGGGAGCCTACAATGAGCAGTTCTTC
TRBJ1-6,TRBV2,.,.,CASSVEEIGNSPLHF,TGTGCCAGCAGTGTGGAAGAGATAGGGAATTCACCCCTCCACTTT
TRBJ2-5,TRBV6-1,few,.,CASSRGSLETQYF,TGTGCCAGCAGCAGAGGATCCCTAGAGACCCAGTACTTC
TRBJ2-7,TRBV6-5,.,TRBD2,CASSYSTSGTYEQYF,TGTGCCAGCAGTTACTCGACTAGCGGAACCTACGAGCAGTACTTC
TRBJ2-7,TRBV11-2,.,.,CASSSSRYEQYF,TGTGCCAGCAGCTCGTCGAGGTACGAGCAGTACTTC
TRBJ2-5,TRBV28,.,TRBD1,CASNTDRPETQYF,TGTGCCAGCAACACGGACAGGCCAGAGACCCAGTACTTC
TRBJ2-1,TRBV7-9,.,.,CASSLGGWAISYNEQFF,TGTGCCAGCAGCTTAGGGGGCTGGGCGATCTCCTACAATGAGCAGTTCTTC